This T cell receptor beta chain emerged from a study of vaccination effects on CD4 cells after COVID-19. This CDR3 comprises 13 residues. V lost 1 base to trimming and J lost 7 bases, with 5 bases between them. Germline V gives CDR1 SGHTA, CDR2 FQGNSA. Sequenced by immunoSEQ multiplex PCR; TCRdb stores in-frame clones only, minus some. The sample yields about 22,000 clones, approximately 72% seen once. Sequencing in the ViraFEST assay came after antigen-specific CD4+ T cells had been expanded with viral peptide pools, which were used to stimulate PBMC. Following 10 days of culture, CD4+ T cells were isolated. The study found no prior SARS-CoV-2 infection in the vaccine recipients, who tested negative for nucleocapsid antibodies. Wells each received over 1.5 million PBMC, cultured with around 9.6 IU/ml IL-2 and roughly 9.8 ug/ml peptides. Study observations and caveats: Clones from infection and from vaccination both contracted markedly late after vaccination. Limitations: small convalescent group and missing early post-infection timepoints.

About this clone: The antigen remains undetermined.

The source is a human donor who received a COVID-19 vaccine. The rearrangement uses TRBV7-2 and TRBJ1-6; D is unresolved. Source: CD4+ T cells from PBMCs cultured with HCoV-NL63 spike peptides, taken before COVID-19 vaccination. CDR3 amino acids: CASSLGENSPLHF. In DNA form, the CDR3 reads TGTGCCAGCAGCTTAGGGGAGAATTCACCCCTCCACTTT.